This is a list of T cell receptor beta chains from one sample in a study of cytomegalovirus exposure and HLA in healthy donors. Profiling relied on immunoSEQ multiplex PCR, and the TCRdb table lists in-frame clones only, not all of them. The table has around 110,000 clones, 74% seen once. Material for sequencing was PBMCs. All receptors come from a young man in good health and CMV-seropositive. CDR3s include the opening cysteine and the closing phenylalanine or tryptophan. Fields, in order: clone size, J gene, D gene, V gene, CDR3 protein, CDR3 DNA. D genes are given only for firm matches. Only some rows state a clone size, as once, few, many or a class for expanded clones.

clone_size: .; j_call: TRBJ1-2; d_call: .; v_call: TRBV18; cdr3_aa: CASSLNPDSHYGYTF; cdr3_nt: TGTGCCAGCTCTCTAAACCCGGACTCGCACTATGGCTACACCTTC
clone_size: .; j_call: TRBJ2-2; d_call: TRBD2; v_call: TRBV6-5; cdr3_aa: CASSYGGGAYGELFF; cdr3_nt: TGTGCCAGCAGTTACGGCGGGGGGGCGTATGGGGAGCTGTTTTTT
clone_size: .; j_call: TRBJ2-5; d_call: TRBD2; v_call: TRBV4-1; cdr3_aa: CASSQVKRLAGGIQETQYF; cdr3_nt: TGCGCCAGCAGCCAAGTTAAGCGGCTAGCGGGGGGGATACAAGAGACCCAGTACTTC
clone_size: .; j_call: TRBJ2-5; d_call: .; v_call: TRBV28; cdr3_aa: CASSQTDYQETQYF; cdr3_nt: TGTGCCAGCAGCCAGACAGATTACCAAGAGACCCAGTACTTC
clone_size: .; j_call: TRBJ2-7; d_call: .; v_call: TRBV19; cdr3_aa: CASSQRDTHSYEQYF; cdr3_nt: TGTGCCAGTAGTCAACGGGACACCCACTCCTACGAGCAGTACTTC
clone_size: .; j_call: TRBJ2-3; d_call: TRBD2; v_call: TRBV7-6; cdr3_aa: CASSPSGLVVKYF; cdr3_nt: TGTGCCAGCAGCCCATCCGGACTAGTTGTCAAGTATTTT
clone_size: .; j_call: TRBJ1-1; d_call: TRBD1; v_call: TRBV6-6; cdr3_aa: CASSYSVEGADTEAFF; cdr3_nt: TGTGCCAGCAGTTACTCGGTAGAGGGGGCGGACACTGAAGCTTTCTTT
clone_size: .; j_call: TRBJ2-2; d_call: .; v_call: TRBV11-2; cdr3_aa: CASSFQFAGNTGELFF; cdr3_nt: TGTGCCAGCAGCTTTCAATTCGCGGGGAACACCGGGGAGCTGTTTTTT
clone_size: .; j_call: TRBJ1-2; d_call: TRBD1; v_call: TRBV19; cdr3_aa: CASRFRYTRDRGDYGYTF; cdr3_nt: TGTGCCAGTAGGTTCAGGTATACCCGGGACAGGGGTGACTATGGCTACACCTTC
clone_size: .; j_call: TRBJ2-7; d_call: TRBD1; v_call: TRBV29-1; cdr3_aa: CSGGPPGQVPYEQYF; cdr3_nt: TGCAGCGGAGGGCCCCCTGGACAGGTTCCTTACGAGCAGTACTTC
clone_size: .; j_call: TRBJ1-2; d_call: .; v_call: TRBV4-1; cdr3_aa: CASSPVGRGEHGYTF; cdr3_nt: TGCGCCAGCAGCCCCGTTGGGCGGGGGGAGCATGGCTACACCTTC
clone_size: .; j_call: TRBJ1-3; d_call: .; v_call: TRBV5-1; cdr3_aa: CASSLFPGPSSGNTIYF; cdr3_nt: TGCGCCAGCAGCTTGTTCCCAGGGCCAAGCTCTGGAAACACCATATATTTT
clone_size: .; j_call: TRBJ1-5; d_call: .; v_call: TRBV4-2; cdr3_aa: CASSQDRGFDQPQHF; cdr3_nt: TGTGCCAGCAGCCAAGATCGAGGTTTCGACCAGCCCCAGCATTTT
clone_size: .; j_call: TRBJ2-1; d_call: .; v_call: TRBV7-3; cdr3_aa: CASSPRADLLGEQFF; cdr3_nt: TGTGCCAGCAGCCCCCGAGCGGACCTCCTAGGTGAGCAGTTCTTC
clone_size: .; j_call: TRBJ1-5; d_call: TRBD1; v_call: TRBV15; cdr3_aa: CATSRDDRGSGGGSNQPQHF; cdr3_nt: TGTGCCACCAGCAGAGATGACAGGGGTAGCGGAGGTGGTAGCAATCAGCCCCAGCATTTT
clone_size: .; j_call: TRBJ1-5; d_call: .; v_call: TRBV2; cdr3_aa: CASAGGSDQPQHF; cdr3_nt: TGTGCCTCTGCGGGGGGGAGTGATCAGCCCCAGCATTTT
clone_size: .; j_call: TRBJ1-5; d_call: .; v_call: TRBV7-2; cdr3_aa: CASSLPGGLNQPQHF; cdr3_nt: TGTGCCAGCAGCTTACCGGGGGGCCTCAATCAGCCCCAGCATTTT
clone_size: few; j_call: TRBJ2-7; d_call: .; v_call: TRBV4-3; cdr3_aa: CASSQGTSQSDHSYEQYF; cdr3_nt: TGCGCCAGCAGCCAAGGGACAAGTCAGTCCGATCACTCCTACGAGCAGTACTTC
clone_size: .; j_call: TRBJ1-2; d_call: TRBD1; v_call: TRBV29-1; cdr3_aa: CSAPREAGQPNYGYTF; cdr3_nt: TGCAGCGCCCCTCGAGAGGCGGGACAGCCTAACTATGGCTACACCTTC
clone_size: .; j_call: TRBJ1-2; d_call: .; v_call: TRBV27; cdr3_aa: CASFSPDGYTF; cdr3_nt: TGTGCCAGCTTCTCCCCTGATGGCTACACCTTC
clone_size: .; j_call: TRBJ2-1; d_call: TRBD1; v_call: TRBV5-4; cdr3_aa: CASSSPGQGSNEQFF; cdr3_nt: TGTGCCAGCAGCTCACCGGGACAGGGGTCCAATGAGCAGTTCTTC
clone_size: .; j_call: TRBJ1-3; d_call: .; v_call: TRBV30; cdr3_aa: CAWSGAGGGNTIYF; cdr3_nt: TGTGCCTGGAGTGGGGCGGGTGGCGGGAACACCATATATTTT